These T cell receptor beta chains were read from a single sample in a study of blood T cell repertoires in COVID-19. The data were produced by immunoSEQ multiplex PCR, yet TCRdb's version contains in-frame clones alone and is incomplete. The sample has roughly 100,000 clones; about 90% are singletons. The sample comprised peripheral blood. These receptors all stem from a human donor in a cohort sampled during active COVID-19. CDR3s include the opening cysteine and the closing phenylalanine or tryptophan. The order of the fields is CDR3 DNA, CDR3 protein, J gene, clone size, V gene, D gene. The D gene is left open where the match is weak. Clone size is stated in some rows and not others, as once, few, many or a class when expanded.

CDR3nt: TGTGCCAGCAGCGAAGGACTACCACCTACCTACAATGAGCAGTTCTTC
CDR3aa: CASSEGLPPTYNEQFF
j_gene: TRBJ2-1
abundance: -
v_gene: TRBV9
d_gene: -

CDR3nt: TGTGCCAGCAGCTTAAGGGCAGGGGCGACCTACGAGCAGTACTTC
CDR3aa: CASSLRAGATYEQYF
j_gene: TRBJ2-7
abundance: -
v_gene: TRBV11-3
d_gene: -

CDR3nt: TGTGCCAGCAGTTACCAGGGCGGGGAAACTGAAGCTTTCTTT
CDR3aa: CASSYQGGETEAFF
j_gene: TRBJ1-1
abundance: -
v_gene: TRBV6-6
d_gene: -

CDR3nt: TGTGCCAGCACCACAGGGGTGGATCAGCCCCAGCATTTT
CDR3aa: CASTTGVDQPQHF
j_gene: TRBJ1-5
abundance: once
v_gene: TRBV27
d_gene: TRBD1

CDR3nt: TGTGCCAGCAGCGTGGGGACAGGGGGCCAAGACTCACCCCTCCACTTT
CDR3aa: CASSVGTGGQDSPLHF
j_gene: TRBJ1-6
abundance: once
v_gene: TRBV9
d_gene: TRBD1

CDR3nt: TGTGCCAGCAGCGCTGGCGACAGGTTGAACACTGAAGCTTTCTTT
CDR3aa: CASSAGDRLNTEAFF
j_gene: TRBJ1-1
abundance: -
v_gene: TRBV11-3
d_gene: -

CDR3nt: TGCGCCAGCAGCCCCGGGGCGGGGGCTGGAAACACCATATATTTT
CDR3aa: CASSPGAGAGNTIYF
j_gene: TRBJ1-3
abundance: -
v_gene: TRBV5-1
d_gene: -

CDR3nt: TGTGCCAGCAGTTTAGGGGCAAGCTCCTACGAGCAGTACTTC
CDR3aa: CASSLGASSYEQYF
j_gene: TRBJ2-7
abundance: -
v_gene: TRBV27
d_gene: -

CDR3nt: TGTGCCAGCATCCCGGACAGGGGGCTTCGAGGTGAGCAGTTCTTC
CDR3aa: CASIPDRGLRGEQFF
j_gene: TRBJ2-1
abundance: -
v_gene: TRBV5-6
d_gene: TRBD1

CDR3nt: TGCGCCAGCAGCTTGTGGACAGGGGGCGCGGGAGAAAATGAGCAGTTCTTC
CDR3aa: CASSLWTGGAGENEQFF
j_gene: TRBJ2-1
abundance: -
v_gene: TRBV5-1
d_gene: TRBD1

CDR3nt: TGTGCCAGCAGCTTAGGCCCGGGACAGGCAACTAATGAAAAACTGTTTTTT
CDR3aa: CASSLGPGQATNEKLFF
j_gene: TRBJ1-4
abundance: -
v_gene: TRBV7-8
d_gene: TRBD1

CDR3nt: TGTGCCAGCAGCTTAAATAGCGGGGAGCTGTTTTTT
CDR3aa: CASSLNSGELFF
j_gene: TRBJ2-2
abundance: -
v_gene: TRBV7-2
d_gene: -

CDR3nt: TGTGCCAGCAGTACAGGGCGTCGGGGCGGGGAGCTGTTTTTT
CDR3aa: CASSTGRRGGELFF
j_gene: TRBJ2-2
abundance: -
v_gene: TRBV6-5
d_gene: -

CDR3nt: TGCGCCAGCAGCCATCAGATGCGGGAGGGCGAGCAGTACTTC
CDR3aa: CASSHQMREGEQYF
j_gene: TRBJ2-7
abundance: -
v_gene: TRBV4-1
d_gene: TRBD2

CDR3nt: TGTGCCAGCAGCATCGGGACATCTGACGGAGAGACCCAGTACTTC
CDR3aa: CASSIGTSDGETQYF
j_gene: TRBJ2-5
abundance: once
v_gene: TRBV7-3
d_gene: -

CDR3nt: TGTGCCAGCAGCAGGGGACTAGCGGGAGGGCTCAATGAGCAGTTCTTC
CDR3aa: CASSRGLAGGLNEQFF
j_gene: TRBJ2-1
abundance: few
v_gene: TRBV14
d_gene: TRBD2

CDR3nt: TGTGCCAGCAGCGCGGGACTAGCTCCCGGGGAGCTGTTTTTT
CDR3aa: CASSAGLAPGELFF
j_gene: TRBJ2-2
abundance: -
v_gene: TRBV9
d_gene: TRBD2

CDR3nt: TGCGCCAGCAGCCAATTTGACAGGGGCCCTAGCACAGATACGCAGTATTTT
CDR3aa: CASSQFDRGPSTDTQYF
j_gene: TRBJ2-3
abundance: few
v_gene: TRBV4-1
d_gene: TRBD1

CDR3nt: TGTGCCAGTAGTATAGGCTGGCAGGGGGTAAATAAGCCCCAGCATTTT
CDR3aa: CASSIGWQGVNKPQHF
j_gene: TRBJ1-5
abundance: -
v_gene: TRBV19
d_gene: TRBD1

CDR3nt: TGTGCCAGCAGCACTTCTAGCTCGCGTCACGAGCAGTACTTC
CDR3aa: CASSTSSSRHEQYF
j_gene: TRBJ2-7
abundance: -
v_gene: TRBV21-1
d_gene: -

CDR3nt: TGTGCCAGCAGCGTAGCCCGAGGGACAGACACCGACTATGGCTACACCTTC
CDR3aa: CASSVARGTDTDYGYTF
j_gene: TRBJ1-2
abundance: -
v_gene: TRBV9
d_gene: TRBD1

CDR3nt: TGTGCCAGCAGCTTAGCGACAGGGGGCTATGGCTACACCTTC
CDR3aa: CASSLATGGYGYTF
j_gene: TRBJ1-2
abundance: -
v_gene: TRBV7-9
d_gene: TRBD1

CDR3nt: TGTGCCACCAGTGCCCAACCGGGACAGCGTACCCACTCTGGGGCCAACGTCCTGACTTTC
CDR3aa: CATSAQPGQRTHSGANVLTF
j_gene: TRBJ2-6
abundance: -
v_gene: TRBV24-1
d_gene: TRBD1

CDR3nt: TGTGCCAGCAGCCTAGGGACAGGGGCTGGCTACGAGCAGTACTTC
CDR3aa: CASSLGTGAGYEQYF
j_gene: TRBJ2-7
abundance: -
v_gene: TRBV7-9
d_gene: TRBD1

CDR3nt: TGCGCCGCCAGTGAGGGAGCCGGGGAGCTGTTTTTT
CDR3aa: CAASEGAGELFF
j_gene: TRBJ2-2
abundance: once
v_gene: TRBV5-1
d_gene: -

CDR3nt: TGTGCCAGCAGTGAATATTTCCAGAAAGATGAAAAACTGTTTTTT
CDR3aa: CASSEYFQKDEKLFF
j_gene: TRBJ1-4
abundance: few
v_gene: TRBV25-1
d_gene: -